The present TCR beta chain was sequenced within a study of cytomegalovirus exposure and HLA in healthy donors. Study conclusions and caveats: Associated with HLA alleles at 0.05 false discovery rate in a later analysis were over 15,000 TCR beta sequences.

Vbeta (60) and Jbeta (13) primers were used in the PCR. In the source study's methods: Roughly 10 million shared chains were among about 80 million unique TCR beta chains counted in a later analysis. Clones were sequenced by immunoSEQ multiplex PCR, and TCRdb holds only the in-frame ones, with some missing. V and J calls and clone size come straight from that table; D and trimming were deduced from the DNA. The data show 60,000 to 70,000 clones, with 80% seen just once and roughly 4% held by the top ten. A note on this clone: The antigen is not known.

CDR1 SGHRS and CDR2 YFSETQ come from the germline V gene. V lost 4 bases, J lost 2 bases, and 5 bases stayed unmatched. This CDR3 comprises 15 residues. Unrecorded immune exposure was likely among donors, who were nominally healthy when sampled. The sequenced sample was PBMCs. The receptor comes from a woman younger than 45 in good health and CMV-seronegative. The chain links TRBV5-1 to TRBJ2-7; TRBD2 aligns across 11 bases. CDR3 in DNA: TGCGCCAGCAGCCCCGGGACTAGCGGTACCTACGAGCAGTACTTC. Amino acids: CASSPGTSGTYEQYF.